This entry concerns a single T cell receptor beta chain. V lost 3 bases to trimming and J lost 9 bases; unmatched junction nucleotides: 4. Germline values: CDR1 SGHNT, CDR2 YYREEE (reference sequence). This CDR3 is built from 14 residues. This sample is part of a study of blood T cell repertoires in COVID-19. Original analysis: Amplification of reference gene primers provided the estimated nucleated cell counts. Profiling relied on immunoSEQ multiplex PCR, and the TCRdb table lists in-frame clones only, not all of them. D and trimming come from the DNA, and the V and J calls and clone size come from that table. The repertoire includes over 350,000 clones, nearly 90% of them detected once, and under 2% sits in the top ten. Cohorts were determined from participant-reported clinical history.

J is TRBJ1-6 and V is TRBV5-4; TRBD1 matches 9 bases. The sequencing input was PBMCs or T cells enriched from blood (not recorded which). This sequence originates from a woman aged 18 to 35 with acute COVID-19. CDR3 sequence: CASSYTGGGSPLHF. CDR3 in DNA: TGTGCCAGCAGCTATACAGGGGGCGGTTCACCCCTCCACTTT.